The T cell receptor (beta chain) under discussion was sequenced for a study of T cells in Graves' hyperthyroidism and ophthalmopathy. V lost 8 bases to trimming and J lost 3 bases, with 19 bases between them. From germline, CDR1 is SEHNR and CDR2 FQNEAQ (reference sequence). The CDR3 has 15 amino acids. The source material, RNA transcripts, was used to amplify TCR beta CDR3 regions. TCR CDR3 regions were first amplified by RT-PCR with HTBI primers. Using its own MiXCR run on the multiplex PCR reads, TCRdb lists one record per CDR3 protein. The sample has 550,000 to 700,000 distinct CDR3 sequences; roughly 50% are singletons. There are many counts of this clonotype.

This rearrangement joins TRBV7-9 to TRBJ2-5; possible D gene TRBD2, 5 bases. The sequence derives from an adult woman with Graves' disease, either hyperthyroidism or ophthalmopathy (not recorded which). Material for sequencing was peripheral blood or thyroid tissue (not recorded which). The CDR3 DNA reads TGTGCCAGCCAACCACCAGCGGACGAGGAAGAGACCCAGTACTTC. As protein: CASQPPADEEETQYF.